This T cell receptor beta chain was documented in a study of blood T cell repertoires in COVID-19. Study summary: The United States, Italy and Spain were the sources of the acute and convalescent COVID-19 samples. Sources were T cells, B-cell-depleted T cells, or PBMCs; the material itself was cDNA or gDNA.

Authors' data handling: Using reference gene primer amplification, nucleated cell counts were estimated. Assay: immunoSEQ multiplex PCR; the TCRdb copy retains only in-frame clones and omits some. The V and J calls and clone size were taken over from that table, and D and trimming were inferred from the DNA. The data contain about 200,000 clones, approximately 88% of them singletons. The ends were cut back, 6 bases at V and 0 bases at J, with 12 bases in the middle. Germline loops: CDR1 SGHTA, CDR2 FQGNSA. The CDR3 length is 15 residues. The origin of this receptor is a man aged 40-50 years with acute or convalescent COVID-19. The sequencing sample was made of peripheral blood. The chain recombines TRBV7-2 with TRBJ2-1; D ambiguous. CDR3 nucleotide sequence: TGTGCCAGCAGTCGAGACTCCCCCTCCTACAATGAGCAGTTCTTC. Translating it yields CASSRDSPSYNEQFF. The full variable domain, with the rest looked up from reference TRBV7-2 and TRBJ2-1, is GAGVSQSPSNKVTEKGKDVELRCDPISGHTALYWYRQSLGQGLEFLIYFQGNSAPDKSGLPSDRFSAERTGGSVSTLTIQRTQQEDSAVYLCASSRDSPSYNEQFFGPGTRLTVL.